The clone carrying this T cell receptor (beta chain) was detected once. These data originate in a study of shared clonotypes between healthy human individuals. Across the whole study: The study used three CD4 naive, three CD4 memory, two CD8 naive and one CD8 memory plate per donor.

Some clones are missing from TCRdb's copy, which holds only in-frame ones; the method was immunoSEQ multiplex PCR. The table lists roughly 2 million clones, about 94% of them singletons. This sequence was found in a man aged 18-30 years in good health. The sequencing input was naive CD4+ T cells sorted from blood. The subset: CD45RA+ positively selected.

The CDR3 loop is CATSREMGYEQYF. The CDR3 bases are TGTGCCACCAGCAGGGAGATGGGATACGAGCAGTACTTC. V usage is TRBV15 and J usage is TRBJ2-7; D remains unclear. Trimming removed 3 bases at V and 4 bases at J, with 10 bases between. Germline V gene sequence: CDR1 LNHNV, CDR2 YYDKDF (reference sequence). This CDR3 spans 13 amino acids.